The clone carrying this TCR beta chain was counted ten times or more. These data are taken from a study of low-dose radiotherapy and immunotherapy resistance in tumors. Sample time point: before trial treatment. All of the donors were given nivolumab, ipilimumab, aspirin, low-dose cyclophosphamide and low-dose radiotherapy as part of RACIN, a single-arm trial. First-strand cDNA used TRAV- and TRBV-specific primers, covering alpha and beta chains. For amplifying TCRs, the PCR ran for about 22 cycles with Phusion, which was used together with a constant-region primer and the adapter on the V primers. TCRdb reprocessed the reads with MiXCR, giving one entry per CDR3 protein. The sample has tens of thousands of distinct CDR3 sequences, 15% to 20% seen once. The V gene's germline CDR1 is MNHEY and CDR2 SMNVEV (reference sequence). The CDR3 covers 13 residues. With 5 bases removed from V and 7 bases from J, the gap between germline ends came to 9 bases.

The source was PBMCs, collected before treatment. The receptor was isolated from a male donor with prostate cancer. V gene TRBV27 combines with J gene TRBJ1-6; D ambiguous. The CDR3, as DNA: TGTGCCAGCAGTGTAGGTCCAAATTCACCCCTCCACTTT. Protein product: CASSVGPNSPLHF.